This TCR beta chain was sequenced in a study of cytotoxic CD8 clonotypes in ibrutinib-treated CLL. The V end was cut by 0 bases, the J end by 5 bases, with 13 bases between. CDR3 length: 15 amino acids. Germline loops: CDR1 SGHTA, CDR2 FQGTGA. The assay was immunoSEQ multiplex PCR, and TCRdb's table has in-frame clones only and misses some. The data contain roughly 330,000 clones, 60% to 80% of them singletons. The input for sequencing was PBMCs, taken after 36 months of ibrutinib treatment. The chain is built from TRBV7-3 and TRBJ2-5; no clear D. This clonotype originated in a human donor with chronic lymphocytic leukemia. This CDR3 is CASSLTLDPRETQYF. CDR3 coding DNA: TGTGCCAGCAGCTTAACGTTGGACCCCCGGGAGACCCAGTACTTC.